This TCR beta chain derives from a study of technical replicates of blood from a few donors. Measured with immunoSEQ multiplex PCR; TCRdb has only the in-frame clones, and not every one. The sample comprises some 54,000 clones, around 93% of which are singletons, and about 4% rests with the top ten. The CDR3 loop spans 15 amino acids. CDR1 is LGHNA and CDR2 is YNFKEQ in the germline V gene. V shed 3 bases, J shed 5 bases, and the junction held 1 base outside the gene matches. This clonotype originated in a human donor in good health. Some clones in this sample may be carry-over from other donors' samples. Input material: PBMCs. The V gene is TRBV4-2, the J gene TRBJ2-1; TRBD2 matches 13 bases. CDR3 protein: CASSQGTSGDNEQFF. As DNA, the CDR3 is TGTGCCAGCAGCCAGGGGACTAGCGGGGACAATGAGCAGTTCTTC.